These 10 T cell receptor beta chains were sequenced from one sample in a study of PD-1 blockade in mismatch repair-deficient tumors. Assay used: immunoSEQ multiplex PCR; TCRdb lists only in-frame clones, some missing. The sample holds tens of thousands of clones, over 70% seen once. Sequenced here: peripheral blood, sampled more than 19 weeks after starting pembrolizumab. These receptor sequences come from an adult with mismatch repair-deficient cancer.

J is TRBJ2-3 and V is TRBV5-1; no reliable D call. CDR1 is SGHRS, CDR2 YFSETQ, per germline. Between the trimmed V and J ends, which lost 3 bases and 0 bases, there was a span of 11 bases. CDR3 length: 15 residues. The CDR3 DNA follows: TGCGCCAGCAGCTCGACAAGATATAGCACAGATACGCAGTATTTT. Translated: CASSSTRYSTDTQYF. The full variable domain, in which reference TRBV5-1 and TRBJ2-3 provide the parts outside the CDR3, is KAGVTQTPRYLIKTRGQQVTLSCSPISGHRSVSWYQQTPGQGLQFLFEYFSETQRNKGNFPGRFSGRQFSNSRSEMNVSTLELGDSALYLCASSSTRYSTDTQYFGPGTRLTVL.

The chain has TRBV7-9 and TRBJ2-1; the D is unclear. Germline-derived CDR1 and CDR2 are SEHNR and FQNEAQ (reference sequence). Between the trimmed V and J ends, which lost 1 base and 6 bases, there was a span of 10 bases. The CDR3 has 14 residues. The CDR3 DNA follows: TGTGCCAGCAGCTTAGAGGTTCGTCTCAATGAGCAGTTCTTC. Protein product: CASSLEVRLNEQFF.

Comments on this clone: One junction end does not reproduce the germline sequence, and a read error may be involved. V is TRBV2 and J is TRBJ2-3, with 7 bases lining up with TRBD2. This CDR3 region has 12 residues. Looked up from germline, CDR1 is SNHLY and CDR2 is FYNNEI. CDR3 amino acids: CTSGDRTDTQYF. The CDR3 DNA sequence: TGCACCAGCGGGGACCGCACAGATACGCAGTATTTT.

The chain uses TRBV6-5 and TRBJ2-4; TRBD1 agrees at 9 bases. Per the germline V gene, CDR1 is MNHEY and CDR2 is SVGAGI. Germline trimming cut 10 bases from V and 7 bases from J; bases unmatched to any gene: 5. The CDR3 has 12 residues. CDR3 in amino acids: CANRGRGNIQYF. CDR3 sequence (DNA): TGTGCCAACAGGGGGCGGGGGAACATTCAGTACTTC.

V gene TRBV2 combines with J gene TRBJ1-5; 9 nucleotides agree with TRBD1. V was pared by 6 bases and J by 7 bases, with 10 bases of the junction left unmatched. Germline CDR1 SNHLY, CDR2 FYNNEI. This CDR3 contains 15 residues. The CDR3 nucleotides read TGTGCCAGCAGGATGGGACAGGGAAATTTCCAGCCCCAGCATTTT. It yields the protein CASRMGQGNFQPQHF.

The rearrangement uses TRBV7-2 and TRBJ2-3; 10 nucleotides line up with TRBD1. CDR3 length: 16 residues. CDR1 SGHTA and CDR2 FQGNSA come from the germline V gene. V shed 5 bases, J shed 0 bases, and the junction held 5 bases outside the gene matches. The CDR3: CASSRQGAHSTDTQYF. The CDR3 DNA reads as TGTGCCAGCAGCCGACAGGGGGCACATAGCACAGATACGCAGTATTTT.

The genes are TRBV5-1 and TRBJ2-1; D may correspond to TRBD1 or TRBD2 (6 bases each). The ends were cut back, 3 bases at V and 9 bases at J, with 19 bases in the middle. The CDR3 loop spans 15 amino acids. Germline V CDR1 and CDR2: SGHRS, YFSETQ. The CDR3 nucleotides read TGCGCCAGCAGCTCGGACAGAGGGGGGTGGGGTGAGCAGTTCTTC. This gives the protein CASSSDRGGWGEQFF.

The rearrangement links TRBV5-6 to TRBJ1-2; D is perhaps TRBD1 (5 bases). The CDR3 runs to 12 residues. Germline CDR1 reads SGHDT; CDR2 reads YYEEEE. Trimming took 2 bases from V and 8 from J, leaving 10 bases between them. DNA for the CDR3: TGTGCCAGCAGCTTCGGGGCTGGGGGCTACACCTTC. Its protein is CASSFGAGGYTF.

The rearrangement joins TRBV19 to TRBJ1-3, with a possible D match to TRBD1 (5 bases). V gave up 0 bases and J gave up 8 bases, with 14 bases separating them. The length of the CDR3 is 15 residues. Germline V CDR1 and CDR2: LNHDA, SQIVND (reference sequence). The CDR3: CASSIDPGDEYTIYF. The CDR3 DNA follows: TGTGCCAGTAGTATAGATCCGGGGGATGAATACACCATATATTTT.

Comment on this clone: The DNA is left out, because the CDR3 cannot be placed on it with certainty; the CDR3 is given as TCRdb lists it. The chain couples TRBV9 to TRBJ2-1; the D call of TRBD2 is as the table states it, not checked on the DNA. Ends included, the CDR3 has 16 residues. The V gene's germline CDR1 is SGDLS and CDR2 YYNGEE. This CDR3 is CASSSSGGGSYNEQFF.